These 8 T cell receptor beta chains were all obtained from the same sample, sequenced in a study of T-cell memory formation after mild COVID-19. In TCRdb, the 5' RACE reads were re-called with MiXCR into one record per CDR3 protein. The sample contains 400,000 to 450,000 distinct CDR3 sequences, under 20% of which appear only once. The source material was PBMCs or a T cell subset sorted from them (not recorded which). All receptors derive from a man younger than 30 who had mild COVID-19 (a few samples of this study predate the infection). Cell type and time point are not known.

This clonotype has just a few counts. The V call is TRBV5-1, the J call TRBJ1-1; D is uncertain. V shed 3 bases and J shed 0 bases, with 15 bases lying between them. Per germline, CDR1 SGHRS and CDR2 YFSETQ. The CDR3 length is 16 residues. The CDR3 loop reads CASSSGISAMNTEAFF. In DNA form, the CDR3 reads TGCGCCAGCAGCTCCGGTATTTCGGCCATGAACACTGAAGCTTTCTTT.

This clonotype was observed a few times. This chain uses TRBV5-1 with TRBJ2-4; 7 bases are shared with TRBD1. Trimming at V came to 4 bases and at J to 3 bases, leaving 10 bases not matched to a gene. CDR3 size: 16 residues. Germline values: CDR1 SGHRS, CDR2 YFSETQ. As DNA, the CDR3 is TGCGCCAGCAGCGTCGGACAGGTGGTGGTCAAAAACATTCAGTACTTC. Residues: CASSVGQVVVKNIQYF. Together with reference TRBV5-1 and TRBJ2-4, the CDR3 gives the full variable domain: KAGVTQTPRYLIKTRGQQVTLSCSPISGHRSVSWYQQTPGQGLQFLFEYFSETQRNKGNFPGRFSGRQFSNSRSEMNVSTLELGDSALYLCASSVGQVVVKNIQYFGAGTRLSVL.

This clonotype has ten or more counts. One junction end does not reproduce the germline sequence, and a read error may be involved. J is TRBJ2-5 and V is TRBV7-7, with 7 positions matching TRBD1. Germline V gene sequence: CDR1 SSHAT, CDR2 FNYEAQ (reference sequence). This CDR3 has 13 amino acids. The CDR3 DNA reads TGTGCTAGCAGCCGACAGGGACGAGAGACCCAGTACTTC. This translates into CASSRQGRETQYF.

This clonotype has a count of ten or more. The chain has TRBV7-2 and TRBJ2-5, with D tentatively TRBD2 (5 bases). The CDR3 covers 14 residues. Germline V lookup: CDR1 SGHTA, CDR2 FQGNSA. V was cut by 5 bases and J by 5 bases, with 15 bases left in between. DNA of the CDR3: TGTGCCAGCAGCCAGTGGTCTAGCATCGAGACCCAGTACTTC. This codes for CASSQWSSIETQYF. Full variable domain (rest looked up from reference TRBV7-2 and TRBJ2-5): GAGVSQSPSNKVTEKGKDVELRCDPISGHTALYWYRQSLGQGLEFLIYFQGNSAPDKSGLPSDRFSAERTGGSVSTLTIQRTQQEDSAVYLCASSQWSSIETQYFGPGTRLLVL.

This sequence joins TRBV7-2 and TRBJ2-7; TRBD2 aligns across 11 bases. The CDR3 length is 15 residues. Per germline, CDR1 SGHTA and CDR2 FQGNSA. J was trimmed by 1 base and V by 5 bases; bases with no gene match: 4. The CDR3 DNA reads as TGTGCCAGCAGCAAACTAGCGGGGGAATCCTACGAGCAGTACTTC. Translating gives CASSKLAGESYEQYF.

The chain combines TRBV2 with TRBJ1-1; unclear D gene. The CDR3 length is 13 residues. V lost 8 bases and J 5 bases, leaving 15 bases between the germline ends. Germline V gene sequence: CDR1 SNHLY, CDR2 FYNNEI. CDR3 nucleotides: TGTGCCAGCCCACATAAGGGTAGGACTGAAGCTTTCTTT. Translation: CASPHKGRTEAFF.

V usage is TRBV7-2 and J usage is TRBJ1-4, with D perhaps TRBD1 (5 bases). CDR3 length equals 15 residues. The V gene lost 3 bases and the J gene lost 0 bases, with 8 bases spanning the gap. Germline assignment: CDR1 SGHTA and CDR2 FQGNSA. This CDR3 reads CASSLTVATNEKLFF. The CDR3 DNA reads TGTGCCAGCAGCTTGACAGTCGCAACTAATGAAAAACTGTTTTTT.

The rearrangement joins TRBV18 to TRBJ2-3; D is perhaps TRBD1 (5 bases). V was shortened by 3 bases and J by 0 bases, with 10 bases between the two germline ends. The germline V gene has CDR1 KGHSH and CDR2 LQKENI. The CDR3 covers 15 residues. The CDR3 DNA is TGTGCCAGCTCACCGATGACAGCTAGCACAGATACGCAGTATTTT. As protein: CASSPMTASTDTQYF. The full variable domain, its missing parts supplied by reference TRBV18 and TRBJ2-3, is NAGVMQNPRHLVRRRGQEARLRCSPMKGHSHVYWYRQLPEEGLKFMVYLQKENIIDESGMPKERFSAEFPKEGPSILRIQQVVRGDSAAYFCASSPMTASTDTQYFGPGTRLTVL.